The T cell receptor (beta chain) described here comes from a study of T cell repertoires in cytomegalovirus infection. About this clonotype itself: Its antigen is currently unknown.

Study-wide results and caveats: HLA-C-restricted CMV-specific TCR beta clonotypes were dominant in the ex vivo response.

CDR1 and CDR2 (germline): LNHDA, SQIVND (reference sequence). The V end was cut by 7 bases, the J end by 1 base, with 11 bases between. This CDR3 contains 14 residues. TCRdb used MiXCR to reprocess the reads, holding one entry per CDR3 protein. Of fewer than 550,000 distinct CDR3 sequences in the sample, roughly 30% were seen once. The clonotype comes from a human donor in good health (CMV status not recorded). Some clones in this sample may be carry-over from other donors' samples. Input material: PBMCs. The rearrangement uses TRBV19 and TRBJ1-5; D is unclear. The DNA for the CDR3 is TGTGCCAGTACGGAGGAAAGAAGCAATCAGCCCCAGCATTTT. Translated: CASTEERSNQPQHF.